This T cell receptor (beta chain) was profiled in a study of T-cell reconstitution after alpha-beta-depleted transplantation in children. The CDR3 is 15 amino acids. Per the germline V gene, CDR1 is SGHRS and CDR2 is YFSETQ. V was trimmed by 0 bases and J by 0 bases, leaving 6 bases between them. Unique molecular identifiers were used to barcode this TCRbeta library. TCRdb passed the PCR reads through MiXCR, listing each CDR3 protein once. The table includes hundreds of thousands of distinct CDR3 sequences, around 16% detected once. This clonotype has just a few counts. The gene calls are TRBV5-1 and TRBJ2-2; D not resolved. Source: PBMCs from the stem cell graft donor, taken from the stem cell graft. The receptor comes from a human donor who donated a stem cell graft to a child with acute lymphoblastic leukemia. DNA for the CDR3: TGCGCCAGCAGCTTGGGACATACGAACACCGGGGAGCTGTTTTTT. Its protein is CASSLGHTNTGELFF.